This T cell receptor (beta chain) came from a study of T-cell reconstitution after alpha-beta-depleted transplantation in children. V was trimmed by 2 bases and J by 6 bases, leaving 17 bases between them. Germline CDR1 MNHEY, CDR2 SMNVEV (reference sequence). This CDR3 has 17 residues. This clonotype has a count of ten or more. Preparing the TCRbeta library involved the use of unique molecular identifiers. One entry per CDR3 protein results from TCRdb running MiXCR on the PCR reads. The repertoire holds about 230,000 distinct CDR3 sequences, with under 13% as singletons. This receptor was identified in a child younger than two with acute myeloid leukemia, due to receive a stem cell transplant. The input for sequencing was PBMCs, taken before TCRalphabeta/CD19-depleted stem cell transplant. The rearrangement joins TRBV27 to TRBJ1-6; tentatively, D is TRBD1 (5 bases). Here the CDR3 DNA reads TGTGCCAGCAGTTTAAAGGGCCATGGGACCCTTAATTCACCCCTCCACTTT. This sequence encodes CASSLKGHGTLNSPLHF.